The 9 T cell receptor beta chains below were found in one sample sequenced in a study of blood T cells in healthy people across ages. PCR was performed a second time for about 7 to 12 cycles using a sample-barcoded 5' primer and a J-beta primer mix. TCRdb reprocessed the 5' RACE reads with MiXCR, giving one entry per CDR3 protein. The sample contains 730,000 or so distinct CDR3 sequences, roughly two fifths of which appear only once. Sequencing was performed on blood. The receptors originated from a man older than 75 in good health.

This clonotype was counted only a few times. This rearrangement joins TRBV11-3 to TRBJ1-1, with a weak D call TRBD1 (6 bases). V dropped 5 bases and J dropped 1 base, with 14 bases sitting between them. This CDR3 is built from 15 residues. Germline CDR1 and CDR2: SGHNT and YENEEA. This chain's CDR3 is CASSLGGTQNTEAFF. In DNA form, the CDR3 reads TGTGCCAGCAGCCTAGGGGGTACTCAGAACACTGAAGCTTTCTTT.

J is TRBJ1-1 and V is TRBV7-8; TRBD1 might be the D (5 bases). The CDR3 consists of 12 residues. CDR1 and CDR2 from the germline V gene are SGHVS and FQNEAQ. Trimming removed 5 bases from V and 11 bases from J, with 15 bases in between. CDR3 sequence reads: CASSLGRTDAFF. DNA of the CDR3: TGTGCCAGCAGCCTGGGACGGACCGACGCTTTCTTT.

This clonotype appeared a few times. V is TRBV4-1 and J is TRBJ2-3; D is undetermined. This CDR3 has 13 residues. Germline V gene data show CDR1 as MGHRA and CDR2 as YSYEKL. The V end lost 3 bases, the J end lost 9 bases, and 13 bases lay between the germline ends. The CDR3: CASSQETILTQYF. The CDR3, as DNA: TGCGCCAGCAGCCAGGAAACGATTCTGACGCAGTATTTT.

This chain connects TRBV10-3 to TRBJ2-7; 9 bases line up with TRBD1. Germline assignment: CDR1 ENHRY and CDR2 SYGVKD. Trimming took 5 bases from V and 4 from J; bases not matched to a gene: 6. CDR3 length equals 14 residues. CDR3 amino acids: CAISFRTGEYEQYF. In DNA, the CDR3 is TGTGCCATCAGTTTCCGGACAGGGGAGTACGAGCAGTACTTC.

Notes on this clonotype: Possible read error: a much larger clone is one base away. The chain is built from TRBV11-3 and TRBJ2-5, with 7 bases aligning to TRBD2. The germline V gene has CDR1 SGHNT and CDR2 YENEEA. There are 16 residues in the CDR3. V shed 2 bases, J shed 1 base, and the junction held 7 bases outside the gene matches. Here the CDR3 reads CASSLRSRESQETQYF. CDR3 bases: TGTGCCAGCAGCTTACGATCGCGGGAGAGCCAAGAGACCCAGTACTTC.

J is TRBJ2-3 and V is TRBV5-1; 11 nucleotides match TRBD2. With 1 base clipped from V and 1 base from J, the junction kept 2 bases outside the gene matches. Per germline, CDR1 SGHRS and CDR2 YFSETQ. The CDR3 consists of 16 residues. CDR3 protein: CASSLRLAGRTDTQYF. For the CDR3, the DNA is TGCGCCAGCAGCTTGAGACTAGCGGGGCGCACAGATACGCAGTATTTT.

The table lists this clonotype with a few counts. The V call is TRBV27, the J call TRBJ2-1; 12 nucleotides match TRBD2. This CDR3 is 14 amino acids long. After removal of 0 bases from V and 15 bases from J, the junction contained 6 bases not matched to a gene. Germline V CDR1 and CDR2: MNHEY, SMNVEV (reference sequence). In nucleotides, the CDR3 is TGTGCCAGCAGTTTATCCCTAACTAGCGGGGGGCTGTTCTTC. It codes for CASSLSLTSGGLFF.

CDR3 bases: TGCGCCAGCACATATGGGGACAGCAAGATTTATGGCTACACCTTC. The encoded protein is CASTYGDSKIYGYTF. V is TRBV5-1 and J is TRBJ1-2; 7 nucleotides align to TRBD1. J lost 5 bases, V lost 6 bases, and 13 bases had no gene match. This CDR3 is 15 amino acids long. The V gene's germline CDR1 is SGHRS and CDR2 YFSETQ.

The V and J genes are TRBV18 and TRBJ2-6; 14 positions match TRBD2. Trimming cost V 5 bases and J 4 bases; bases outside gene matches: 7. Per the germline V gene, CDR1 is KGHSH and CDR2 is LQKENI. The CDR3 contains 18 residues. The CDR3 DNA follows: TGTGCCAGCTCATCCGGACTAGCGGGAGGCTCGGGGGCCAACGTCCTGACTTTC. This gives the protein CASSSGLAGGSGANVLTF.